This T cell receptor (beta chain) was sequenced for a study of shared clonotypes between healthy human individuals. From germline, CDR1 is SEHNR and CDR2 FQNEAQ (reference sequence). V was clipped by 5 bases and J by 5 bases, with 13 bases between them. The CDR3 contains 15 residues. Every subset had its genomic DNA shared out evenly among several immunoSEQ plates. Some clones are missing from TCRdb's copy, which holds only in-frame ones; the method was immunoSEQ multiplex PCR. The sample lists about 480,000 clones, about 75% occurring once. V is TRBV7-9 and J is TRBJ1-6; D unresolved. This receptor was identified in a woman aged 40 to 50 in good health. Some clones in this sample may be carry-over from other donors' samples. Sample: PBMCs. The CDR3 sequence is CASSTIGGNNSPLHF. CDR3 DNA sequence: TGTGCCAGCAGCACAATTGGTGGGAATAATTCACCCCTCCACTTT. Looking up the rest from reference TRBV7-9 and TRBJ1-6 gives the full variable domain: DTGVSQNPRHKITKRGQNVTFRCDPISEHNRLYWYRQTLGQGPEFLTYFQNEAQLEKSRLLSDRFSAERPKGSFSTLEIQRTEQGDSAMYLCASSTIGGNNSPLHFGNGTRLTVT.